This TCR beta chain is from a study of response to subunit inactivated influenza vaccine. To note about this clonotype: Antigen specificity is unknown.

CDR3 size: 12 residues. Trimming at V came to 6 bases and at J to 4 bases, leaving 1 base not matched to a gene. In TCRdb, the RT-PCR reads were re-called with MiXCR into one record per CDR3 protein. The sample holds about 310,000 distinct CDR3 sequences, 20% to 25% seen once. Whole-study findings and limits: Each seasonal influenza vaccination recruits few new T cells, the authors suggested.

V and J are TRBV12-3 or TRBV12-4 and TRBJ2-7, with 9 nucleotides matching TRBD2. This receptor was obtained from a man between 45 and 75 years old who received an inactivated influenza vaccine. Source: PBMCs from blood, taken 21 months after vaccination. The CDR3 DNA is TGTGCCAGCAGGCGGGGGGGGTACGAGCAGTACTTC. Translating gives CASRRGGYEQYF.